This T cell receptor (beta chain) was identified during a study of blood T cells in healthy people across ages. General study findings and limits: Aged donors had fewer naive CD4+ cells and lower diversity than long-lived donors.

The sample holds a few counts of this clonotype. What it recognizes is unknown. A J-beta primer mix and a sample-barcoded 5' primer were used in a second PCR of about 7 to 12 cycles. TCRdb analysed the 5' RACE reads with MiXCR anew, one entry per CDR3 protein. Seen here are some 730,000 distinct CDR3 sequences, approximately 22% observed once, and the top ten hold around 21%. V dropped 3 bases and J dropped 3 bases, with 9 bases sitting between them. The germline V gene encodes CDR1 SGHTA and CDR2 FQGNSA. The CDR3 is 15 residues long. The study drew donors from healthy Caucasian individuals in Russia aged about 6 to 100. Per sample, extraction of total RNA gave at least 6 micrograms in every case.

The source is a man between 70 and 80 years old in good health. Sequencing was performed on blood. The chain employs TRBV7-2 and TRBJ1-6; D may be TRBD1 (5 bases). The CDR3 reads CASSLGRNYNSPLHF. The CDR3 region has the DNA TGTGCCAGCAGCTTGGGACGGAACTATAATTCACCCCTCCACTTT.